This T cell receptor beta chain was sequenced during a study of shared clonotypes between healthy human individuals. The CDR3 totals 15 residues. Germline V CDR1 and CDR2: SGHNT, YYREEE (reference sequence). The method was immunoSEQ multiplex PCR; TCRdb's version includes in-frame clones alone and lacks a portion of them. The sample contains around 2,000,000 clones, 85% to 95% of which appear only once. On this clone: What it recognizes is unknown. One junction end disagrees with the germline gene, perhaps due to a read error.

General study results and limits: Clonotypes which were not shared had lower generation probabilities than clonotypes that all four donors shared.

This sequence originates from a man younger than 35 in good health. The specimen was naive CD4+ T cells sorted from blood. Subset here: CD45RA+ positively selected. This chain joins TRBV5-4 and TRBJ2-7; 7 bases are a match to TRBD2. Written as DNA, the CDR3 is TGCGCCAGCAGCCAAGACGGGGGGAGCACCTACGAGCAGTACTTC. Its translation: CASSQDGGSTYEQYF.